This T cell receptor beta chain was captured by sequencing in a study of early T cells in non-severe SARS-CoV-2 infection. Study information: The sequenced material was bulk RNA from unsorted whole blood, and its chains were unpaired.

TCRdb re-called the 5' RACE reads through MiXCR, storing one row per CDR3 protein. The sample consists of 37,000 or so distinct CDR3 sequences, approximately 4.8% of them appearing once. At least ten counts were recorded for this clonotype. This CDR3 comprises 15 residues. The junction had 6 bases not matched to a gene; V was cut back by 6 bases and J by 1 base. V is TRBV12-3 or TRBV12-4 and J is TRBJ2-5, with 9 positions matching TRBD2. The sequenced material came from whole blood. The sequence was collected from an adult who was a healthcare worker with PCR-confirmed SARS-CoV-2 infection or an uninfected control (not recorded which). The CDR3 sequence: CASSPWRGGQETQYF. In nucleotides, the CDR3 is TGTGCCAGCAGCCCCTGGCGGGGGGGCCAAGAGACCCAGTACTTC.